This T cell receptor beta chain was recorded in a study of T-cell memory formation after mild COVID-19. TCRdb processed the 5' RACE reads anew with MiXCR; each CDR3 protein has one entry. This table has fewer than 650,000 distinct CDR3 sequences, 17% appearing once. Trimming removed 2 bases from V and 3 bases from J; junction bases left unmatched: 3. This CDR3 has 15 residues. Germline CDR1 MNHEY, CDR2 SVGEGT. J is TRBJ2-1 and V is TRBV6-2 or TRBV6-3, with 8 bases fitting TRBD2. Source material: PBMCs or a T cell subset sorted from them (not recorded which). The TCR originated in an adult woman who had mild COVID-19 (a few samples of this study predate the infection). Cell type and time point are not known. The CDR3 coding sequence is TGTGCCAGCAGTTACGTAACTAGCGGCTACAATGAGCAGTTCTTC. Translated, it gives CASSYVTSGYNEQFF.